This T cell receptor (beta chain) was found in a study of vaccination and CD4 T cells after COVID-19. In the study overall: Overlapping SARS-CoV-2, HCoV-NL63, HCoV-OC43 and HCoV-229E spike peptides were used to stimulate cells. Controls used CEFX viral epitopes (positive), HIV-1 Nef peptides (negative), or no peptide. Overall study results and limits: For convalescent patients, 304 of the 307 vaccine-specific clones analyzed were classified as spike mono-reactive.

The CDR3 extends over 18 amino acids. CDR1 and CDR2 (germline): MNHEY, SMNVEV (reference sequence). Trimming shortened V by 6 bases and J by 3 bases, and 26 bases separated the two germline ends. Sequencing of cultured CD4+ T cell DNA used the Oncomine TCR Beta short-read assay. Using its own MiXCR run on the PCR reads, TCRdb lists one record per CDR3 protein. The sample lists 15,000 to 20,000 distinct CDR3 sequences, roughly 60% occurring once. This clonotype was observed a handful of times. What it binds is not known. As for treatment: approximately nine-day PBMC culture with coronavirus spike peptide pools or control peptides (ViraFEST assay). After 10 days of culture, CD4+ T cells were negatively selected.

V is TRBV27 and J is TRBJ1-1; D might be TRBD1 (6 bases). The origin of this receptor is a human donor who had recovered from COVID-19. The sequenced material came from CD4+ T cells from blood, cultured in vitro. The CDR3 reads CASSNSVRGRGGDTEAFF. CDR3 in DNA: TGTGCCAGCAGCAATTCCGTTAGGGGCAGGGGTGGGGACACTGAAGCTTTCTTT.